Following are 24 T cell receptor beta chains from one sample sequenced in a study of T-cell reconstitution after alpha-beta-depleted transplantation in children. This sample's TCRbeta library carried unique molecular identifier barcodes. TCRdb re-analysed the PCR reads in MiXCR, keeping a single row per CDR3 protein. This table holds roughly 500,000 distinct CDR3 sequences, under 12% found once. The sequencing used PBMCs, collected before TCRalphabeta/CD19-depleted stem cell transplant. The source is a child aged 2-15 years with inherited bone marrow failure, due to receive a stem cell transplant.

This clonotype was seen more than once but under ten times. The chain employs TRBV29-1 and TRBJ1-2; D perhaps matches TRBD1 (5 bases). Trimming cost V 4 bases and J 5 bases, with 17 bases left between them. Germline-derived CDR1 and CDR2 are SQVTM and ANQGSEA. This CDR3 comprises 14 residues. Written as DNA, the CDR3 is TGCAGCGTTGCCTTAACCGGGACCCCGTATGGCTACACCTTC. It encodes CSVALTGTPYGYTF.

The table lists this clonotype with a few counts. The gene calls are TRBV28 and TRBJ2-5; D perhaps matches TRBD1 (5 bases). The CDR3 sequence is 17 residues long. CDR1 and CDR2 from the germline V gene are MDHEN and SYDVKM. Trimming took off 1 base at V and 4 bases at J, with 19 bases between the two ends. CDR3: CASSLSPRRGRGETQYF. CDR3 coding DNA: TGTGCCAGCAGTTTATCCCCCCGAAGGGGCCGAGGAGAGACCCAGTACTTC.

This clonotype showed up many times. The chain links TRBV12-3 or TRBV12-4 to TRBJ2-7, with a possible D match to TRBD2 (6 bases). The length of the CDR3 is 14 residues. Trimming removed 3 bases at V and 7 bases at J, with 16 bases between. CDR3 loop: CASSLDPGLREQYF. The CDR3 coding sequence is TGTGCCAGCAGTTTGGATCCGGGACTTCGTGAGCAGTACTTC.

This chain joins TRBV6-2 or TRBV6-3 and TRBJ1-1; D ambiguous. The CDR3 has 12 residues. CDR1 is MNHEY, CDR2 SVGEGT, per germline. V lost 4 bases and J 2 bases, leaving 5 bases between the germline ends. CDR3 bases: TGTGCCAGCAGTTGGACTAACACTGAAGCTTTCTTT. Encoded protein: CASSWTNTEAFF.

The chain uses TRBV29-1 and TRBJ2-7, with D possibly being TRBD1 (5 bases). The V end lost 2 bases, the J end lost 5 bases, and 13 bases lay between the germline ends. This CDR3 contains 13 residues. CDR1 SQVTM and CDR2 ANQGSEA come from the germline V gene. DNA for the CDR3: TGCAGCGTTGAATGGCAGGGTAGTAACGAGCAGTACTTC. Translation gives CSVEWQGSNEQYF.

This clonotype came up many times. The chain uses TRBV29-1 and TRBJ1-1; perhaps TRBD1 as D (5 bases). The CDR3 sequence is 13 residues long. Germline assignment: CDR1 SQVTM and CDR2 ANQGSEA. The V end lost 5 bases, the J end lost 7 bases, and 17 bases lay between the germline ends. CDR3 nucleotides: TGCAGCGTTATAGCTCCACGGGACGGTGAAGCTTTCTTT. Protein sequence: CSVIAPRDGEAFF.

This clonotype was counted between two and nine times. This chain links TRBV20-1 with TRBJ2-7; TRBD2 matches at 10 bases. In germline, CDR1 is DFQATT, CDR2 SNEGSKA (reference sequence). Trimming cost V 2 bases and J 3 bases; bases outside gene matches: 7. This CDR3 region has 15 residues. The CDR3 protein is CSARHPGTSDYEQYF. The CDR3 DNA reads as TGCAGTGCTAGACACCCCGGGACTAGCGACTACGAGCAGTACTTC.

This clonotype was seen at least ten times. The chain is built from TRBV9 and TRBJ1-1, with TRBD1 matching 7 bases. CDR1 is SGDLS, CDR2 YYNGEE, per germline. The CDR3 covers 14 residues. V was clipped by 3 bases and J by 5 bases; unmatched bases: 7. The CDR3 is CASSATGTATEAFF. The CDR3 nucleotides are TGTGCCAGCAGCGCAACCGGGACAGCGACTGAAGCTTTCTTT.

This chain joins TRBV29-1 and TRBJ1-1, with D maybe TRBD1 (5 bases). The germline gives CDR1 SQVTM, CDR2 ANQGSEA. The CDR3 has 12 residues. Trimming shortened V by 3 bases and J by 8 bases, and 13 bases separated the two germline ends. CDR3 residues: CSVDAGPAEAFF. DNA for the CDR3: TGCAGCGTTGATGCAGGGCCCGCCGAAGCTTTCTTT.

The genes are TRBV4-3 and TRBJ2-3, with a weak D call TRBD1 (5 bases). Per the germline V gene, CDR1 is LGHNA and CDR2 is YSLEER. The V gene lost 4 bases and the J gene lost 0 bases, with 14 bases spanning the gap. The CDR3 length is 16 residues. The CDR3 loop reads CASSPLGHPSTDTQYF. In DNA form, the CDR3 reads TGCGCCAGCAGCCCCCTCGGACATCCGAGCACAGATACGCAGTATTTT.

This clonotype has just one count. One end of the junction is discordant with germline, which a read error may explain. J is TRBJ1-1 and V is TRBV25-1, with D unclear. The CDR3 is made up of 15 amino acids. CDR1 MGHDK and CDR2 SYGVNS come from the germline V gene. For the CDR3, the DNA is TGTGCCAGCAGTGAATATGGAGGTTTGAACACTGAATCTTTCTTT. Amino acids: CASSEYGGLNTESFF.

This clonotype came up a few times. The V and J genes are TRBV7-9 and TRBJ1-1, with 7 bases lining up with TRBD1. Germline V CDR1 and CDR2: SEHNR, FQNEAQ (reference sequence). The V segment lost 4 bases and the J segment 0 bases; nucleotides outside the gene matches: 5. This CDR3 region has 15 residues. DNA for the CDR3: TGTGCCAGCAGCTGGGGGGACAGATTGAACACTGAAGCTTTCTTT. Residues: CASSWGDRLNTEAFF.

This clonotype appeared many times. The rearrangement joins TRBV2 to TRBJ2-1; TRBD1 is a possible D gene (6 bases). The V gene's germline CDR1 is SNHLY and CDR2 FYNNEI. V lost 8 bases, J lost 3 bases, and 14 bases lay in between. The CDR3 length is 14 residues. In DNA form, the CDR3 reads TGTGCCAGCTATAATAGGGGGATCTACAATGAGCAGTTCTTC. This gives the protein CASYNRGIYNEQFF.

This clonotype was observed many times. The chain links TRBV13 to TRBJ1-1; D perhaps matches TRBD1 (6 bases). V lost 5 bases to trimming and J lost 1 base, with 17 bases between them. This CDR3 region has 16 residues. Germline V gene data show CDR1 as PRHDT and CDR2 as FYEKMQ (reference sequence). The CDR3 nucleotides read TGTGCCAGCAGCCCCCGCCGCGGGGGCGGGAACACTGAAGCTTTCTTT. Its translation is CASSPRRGGGNTEAFF.

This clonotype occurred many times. The CDR3 sequence is CASSPVTGQETQYF. For the CDR3, the DNA is TGTGCCAGCTCACCGGTAACAGGCCAAGAGACCCAGTACTTC. This chain uses TRBV18 with TRBJ2-5; D is possibly TRBD1 (5 bases). Looked up from germline, CDR1 is KGHSH and CDR2 is LQKENI. The CDR3 length is 14 residues. V gave up 3 bases and J gave up 1 base, with 9 bases separating them.

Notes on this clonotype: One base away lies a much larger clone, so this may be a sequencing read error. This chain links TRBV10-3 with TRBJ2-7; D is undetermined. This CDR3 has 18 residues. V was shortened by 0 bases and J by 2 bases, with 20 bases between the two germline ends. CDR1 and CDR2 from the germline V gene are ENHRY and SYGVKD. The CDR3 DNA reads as TGTGCCATCAGTGAGTCGTCGTCTGAGCGACGGCGAACCTACGAGCAGTACTTC. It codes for CAISESSSERRRTYEQYF.

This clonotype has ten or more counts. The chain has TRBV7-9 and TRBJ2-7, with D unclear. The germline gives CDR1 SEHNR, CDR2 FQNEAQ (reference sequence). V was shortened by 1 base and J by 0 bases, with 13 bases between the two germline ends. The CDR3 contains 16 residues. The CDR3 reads CASSLDTSGPSYEQYF. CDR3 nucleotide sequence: TGTGCCAGCAGCTTAGATACGTCTGGGCCCTCCTACGAGCAGTACTTC.

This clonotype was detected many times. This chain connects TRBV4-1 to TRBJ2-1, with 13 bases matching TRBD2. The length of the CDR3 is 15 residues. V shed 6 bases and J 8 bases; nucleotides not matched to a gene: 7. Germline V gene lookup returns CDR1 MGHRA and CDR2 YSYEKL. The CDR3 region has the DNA TGCGCCAGCAGTCCCGGACTAGCGGGAGTGTATGAGCAGTTCTTC. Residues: CASSPGLAGVYEQFF.

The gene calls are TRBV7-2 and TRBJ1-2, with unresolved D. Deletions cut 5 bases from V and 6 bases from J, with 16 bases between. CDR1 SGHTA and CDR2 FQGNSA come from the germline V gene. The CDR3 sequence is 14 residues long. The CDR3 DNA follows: TGTGCCAGCAGCCAGTCGGGGAGCTTGGATGGCTACACCTTC. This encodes CASSQSGSLDGYTF.

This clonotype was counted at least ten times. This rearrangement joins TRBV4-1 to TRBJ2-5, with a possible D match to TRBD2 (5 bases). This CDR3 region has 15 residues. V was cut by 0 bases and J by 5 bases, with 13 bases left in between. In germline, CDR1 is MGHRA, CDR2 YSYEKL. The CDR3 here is CASSQEAPSGETQYF. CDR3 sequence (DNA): TGCGCCAGCAGCCAAGAGGCGCCGTCGGGGGAGACCCAGTACTTC.

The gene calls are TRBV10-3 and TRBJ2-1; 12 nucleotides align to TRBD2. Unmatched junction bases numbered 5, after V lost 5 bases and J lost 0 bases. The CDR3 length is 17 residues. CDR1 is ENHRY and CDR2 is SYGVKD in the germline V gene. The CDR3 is CAISSSGRGSSYNEQFF. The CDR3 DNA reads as TGTGCCATCAGTTCTAGCGGGAGGGGGAGCTCCTACAATGAGCAGTTCTTC.

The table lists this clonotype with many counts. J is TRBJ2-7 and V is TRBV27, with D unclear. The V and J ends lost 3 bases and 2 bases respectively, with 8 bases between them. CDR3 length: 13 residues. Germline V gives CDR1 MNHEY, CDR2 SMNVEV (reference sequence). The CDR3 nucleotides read TGTGCCAGCAGTTTCCGGCTAGCCTACGAGCAGTACTTC. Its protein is CASSFRLAYEQYF.

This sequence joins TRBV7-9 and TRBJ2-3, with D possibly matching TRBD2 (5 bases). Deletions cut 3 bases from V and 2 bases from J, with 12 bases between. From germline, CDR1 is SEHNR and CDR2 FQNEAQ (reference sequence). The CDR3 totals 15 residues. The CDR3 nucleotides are TGTGCCAGCAGCTTGGGGAGTCTAACCACAGATACGCAGTATTTT. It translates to CASSLGSLTTDTQYF.

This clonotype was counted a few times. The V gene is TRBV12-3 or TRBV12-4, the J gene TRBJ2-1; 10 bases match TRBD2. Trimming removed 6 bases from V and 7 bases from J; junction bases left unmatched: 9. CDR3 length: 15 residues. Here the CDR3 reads CASSPSGRAWNEQFF. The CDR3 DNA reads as TGTGCCAGCAGCCCGAGCGGGAGGGCCTGGAATGAGCAGTTCTTC.